This note documents a single T cell receptor beta chain sequence. The target antigen is unknown. Assay used: immunoSEQ multiplex PCR; TCRdb lists only in-frame clones, some missing. The data contain around 25,000 clones, 75% to 80% of them singletons. The CDR3 length is 15 residues. V dropped 2 bases and J dropped 8; count of bases not matched to a gene: 5. Germline assignment: CDR1 SGHAT and CDR2 FQNNGV. This sample stems from a study of vaccination effects on CD4 cells after COVID-19. After expansion with viral peptide pools in the ViraFEST assay, antigen-specific CD4+ T cells were sequenced. Following a 10-day culture, CD4+ T cells were purified. PCR showed that the person got SARS-CoV-2 infection at some point between March and December 2020.

This material consisted of CD4+ T cells from PBMCs cultured with HCoV-NL63 spike peptides, taken before COVID-19 vaccination. The chain employs TRBV11-2 and TRBJ2-1; 11 bases match TRBD2. The clonotype comes from a human donor who had a prior SARS-CoV-2 infection. CDR3 in amino acids: CASSLTLAGGYEQFF. CDR3 in DNA: TGTGCCAGCAGCTTAACCCTAGCGGGAGGCTATGAGCAGTTCTTC.